Given below is one T cell receptor beta chain in context. TCRdb's copy holds only in-frame clones and misses some; the assay was immunoSEQ multiplex PCR. The sample shows a few hundred thousand clones, 70% to 90% of them seen only once. This sample is part of a study of blood T cell repertoires in COVID-19. This sequence was found in a young woman who had recovered from COVID-19. The sequenced sample was peripheral blood.

CDR3 sequence (DNA): TGTGCCAGCAGCTTAGTAGCGGGGGTATACAATGAGCAGTTCTTC. Protein product: CASSLVAGVYNEQFF. This chain links TRBV7-2 with TRBJ2-1; 9 bases map to TRBD2. Germline lookup yields CDR1 SGHTA and CDR2 FQGNSA. The CDR3 length is 15 residues. V trimming: 1 base; J trimming: 4 bases; junction bases outside the gene matches: 2.